Below, 17 T cell receptor beta chains from the same sample are listed, as sequenced in a study of blood T cell repertoires in COVID-19. The assay was immunoSEQ multiplex PCR, and TCRdb's table has in-frame clones only and misses some. Counted here are approximately 160,000 clones, 86% occurring once; the ten biggest clones make up around 4%. Sequencing used peripheral blood. Source of these receptors: a woman aged 70 to 79 with acute or convalescent COVID-19.

This rearrangement joins TRBV5-1 to TRBJ2-6, with unresolved D. The ends were cut back, 2 bases at V and 1 base at J, with 10 bases in the middle. From germline, CDR1 is SGHRS and CDR2 YFSETQ. CDR3 size: 16 residues. The DNA for the CDR3 is TGCGCCAGCAGCTTTGCGGAACCTTCTGGGGCCAACGTCCTGACTTTC. Encoded protein: CASSFAEPSGANVLTF.

J is TRBJ2-1 and V is TRBV7-9; D perhaps matches TRBD1 (7 bases). Germline V gene sequence: CDR1 SEHNR, CDR2 FQNEAQ (reference sequence). The CDR3 sequence is 15 residues long. Trimming pared 0 bases from V and 3 bases from J, leaving 9 bases between. The DNA of the CDR3 is TGTGCCAGCAGCTTAGCGCGGGACAGCTACAATGAGCAGTTCTTC. Translation: CASSLARDSYNEQFF.

The table lists this clone with a few counts. The chain is built from TRBV9 and TRBJ1-5; D unclear. Germline loops: CDR1 SGDLS, CDR2 YYNGEE. The CDR3 loop spans 13 amino acids. Trimming stripped 0 bases from V and 5 bases from J, with 6 bases between. The CDR3 region is CASSVDQYQPQHF. Here the CDR3 DNA reads TGTGCCAGCAGCGTAGATCAGTATCAGCCCCAGCATTTT.

The CDR3: CASSLSGANVLTF. The CDR3 DNA reads as TGTGCCAGCAGCCTCTCTGGGGCCAACGTCCTGACTTTC. The chain joins TRBV27 to TRBJ2-6, with no clear D. The CDR3 runs 13 residues. Trimming cost V 6 bases and J 0 bases, with 3 bases left between them. Germline V gene data show CDR1 as MNHEY and CDR2 as SMNVEV (reference sequence).

The chain carries TRBV7-9 and TRBJ1-4, with D unresolved. The germline V gene encodes CDR1 SEHNR and CDR2 FQNEAQ (reference sequence). V lost 5 bases, J lost 0 bases, and 19 bases lay in between. This CDR3 is built from 18 residues. CDR3: CASSAGGLFRTTNEKLFF. DNA of the CDR3: TGTGCCAGCAGCGCGGGAGGACTGTTCCGTACAACTAATGAAAAACTGTTTTTT.

This rearrangement joins TRBV5-1 to TRBJ1-1; D is ambiguous. Germline V CDR1 and CDR2: SGHRS, YFSETQ. V dropped 0 bases and J dropped 4 bases, with 7 bases sitting between them. The CDR3 covers 13 residues. The CDR3 region has the DNA TGCGCCAGCAGCTTGGGAGGGAGCACTGAAGCTTTCTTT. It encodes CASSLGGSTEAFF.

This rearrangement joins TRBV11-2 to TRBJ1-3; D not resolved. V was trimmed by 2 bases and J by 5 bases, leaving 7 bases between them. CDR1 SGHAT and CDR2 FQNNGV come from the germline V gene. The CDR3 loop spans 13 amino acids. The CDR3 nucleotides are TGTGCCAGCAGCTTATCACAGCGAAACACCATATATTTT. Translating gives CASSLSQRNTIYF. The whole variable domain, filled in from reference TRBV11-2 and TRBJ1-3, reads EAGVAQSPRYKIIEKRQSVAFWCNPISGHATLYWYQQILGQGPKLLIQFQNNGVVDDSQLPKDRFSAERLKGVDSTLKIQPAKLEDSAVYLCASSLSQRNTIYFGEGSWLTVV.

DNA of the CDR3: TGTGCCAGCGCCGGGGGAACGGGTCGAGAGACCCAGTACTTC. It translates to CASAGGTGRETQYF. This chain uses TRBV2 with TRBJ2-5; D perhaps matches TRBD2 (6 bases). The V and J ends lost 8 bases and 4 bases respectively, with 17 bases between them. CDR3 length: 14 residues. Germline CDR1 is SNHLY and CDR2 is FYNNEI.

The V gene is TRBV30, the J gene TRBJ1-3, with TRBD1 matching over 9 bases. V trimming: 3 bases; J trimming: 0 bases; junction bases outside the gene matches: 3. Germline loops: CDR1 GTSNPN, CDR2 SVGIG (reference sequence). This CDR3 comprises 15 residues. The CDR3 sequence is CAWSRTGASGNTIYF. CDR3 nucleotides: TGTGCCTGGAGCCGGACAGGGGCCTCTGGAAACACCATATATTTT.

The J gene is TRBJ2-1, the V gene TRBV7-8, with 7 bases identical to TRBD2. The CDR3 loop spans 15 amino acids. The V segment lost 5 bases and the J segment 6 bases; nucleotides outside the gene matches: 10. Germline CDR1 is SGHVS and CDR2 is FQNEAQ. CDR3 protein: CASSLRGVWVNEQFF. CDR3 DNA sequence: TGTGCCAGCAGCCTCCGGGGGGTGTGGGTCAATGAGCAGTTCTTC. Based on the CDR3 plus reference TRBV7-8 and TRBJ2-1, the full variable domain is GAGVSQSPRYKVAKRGQDVALRCDPISGHVSLFWYQQALGQGPEFLTYFQNEAQLDKSGLPSDRFFAERPEGSVSTLKIQRTQQEDSAVYLCASSLRGVWVNEQFFGPGTRLTVL.

CDR3 amino acids: CASSFPTTGPRADTQYF. In nucleotides, the CDR3 is TGTGCCAGCAGTTTTCCGACGACAGGACCCAGGGCAGATACGCAGTATTTT. The chain employs TRBV28 and TRBJ2-3; tentatively, D is TRBD1 (6 bases). The CDR3 contains 17 residues. Trimming took 3 bases from V and 4 from J, leaving 20 bases between them. Germline CDR1 reads MDHEN; CDR2 reads SYDVKM.

This clone was picked up a small number of times. The CDR3 is CASSIVNRGHGYTF. In DNA, the CDR3 is TGTGCCAGTAGTATAGTCAACAGGGGGCACGGCTACACCTTC. V usage is TRBV19 and J usage is TRBJ1-2, with 9 bases lining up with TRBD1. The CDR3 spans 14 residues. J gave up 8 bases and V 1 base, and 5 bases lay outside the gene matches. Per the germline V gene, CDR1 is LNHDA and CDR2 is SQIVND (reference sequence).

The rearrangement links TRBV6-6 to TRBJ1-2, with 7 bases identical to TRBD1. This CDR3 contains 13 residues. The trim removed 2 bases at V and 7 bases at J, leaving 4 bases unmatched. From germline, CDR1 is MNHNY and CDR2 SVGAGI (reference sequence). This CDR3 reads CASSYQGDFGYTF. The CDR3 DNA follows: TGTGCCAGCAGTTACCAGGGGGACTTTGGCTACACCTTC.

The chain combines TRBV14 with TRBJ2-1; TRBD2 matches 7 bases. Germline V gene sequence: CDR1 SGHDN, CDR2 FVKESK. The CDR3 has 20 amino acids. Unmatched junction bases numbered 27, after V lost 4 bases and J lost 9 bases. The CDR3 sequence: CASSPHSKLTGTIFLIEQFF. The CDR3 region has the DNA TGTGCCAGCAGCCCTCACTCTAAACTAACCGGGACTATCTTCCTTATTGAGCAGTTCTTC. Combining the CDR3 with reference TRBV14 and TRBJ2-1 gives the whole variable domain EAGVTQFPSHSVIEKGQTVTLRCDPISGHDNLYWYRRVMGKEIKFLLHFVKESKQDESGMPNNRFLAERTGGTYSTLKVQPAELEDSGVYFCASSPHSKLTGTIFLIEQFFGPGTRLTVL.

The chain joins TRBV5-1 to TRBJ1-2; 8 bases are shared with TRBD1. The V segment lost 2 bases and the J segment 3 bases; nucleotides outside the gene matches: 6. This CDR3 has 15 residues. Germline CDR1 is SGHRS and CDR2 is YFSETQ. CDR3 sequence: CASSLSIQGDYGYTF. The CDR3 bases are TGCGCCAGCAGCTTATCCATACAGGGGGACTATGGCTACACCTTC.

This clone was seen only once. The rearrangement joins TRBV7-3 to TRBJ1-1; D gene ambiguous. This CDR3 has 16 amino acids. Per germline, CDR1 SGHTA and CDR2 FQGTGA. The V end lost 5 bases, the J end lost 2 bases, and 18 bases lay between the germline ends. The CDR3 DNA follows: TGTGCCAGCAGCCCTACAGCATGGGGAGAAAACACTGAAGCTTTCTTT. This encodes CASSPTAWGENTEAFF.

The chain carries TRBV20-1 and TRBJ1-4; D is undetermined. The CDR3 length is 10 residues. V was trimmed by 7 bases and J by 6 bases, leaving 6 bases between them. Germline CDR1 is DFQATT and CDR2 is SNEGSKA (reference sequence). The CDR3 here is CSVGDEKLFF. Written as DNA, the CDR3 is TGCAGTGTGGGAGATGAAAAACTGTTTTTT.